The rows below give T cell receptor beta chains drawn from one sample of a study of blood T cell repertoires in COVID-19. Libraries were prepared by immunoSEQ multiplex PCR; TCRdb keeps only in-frame clonotypes and omits some of them. The sample carries approximately 110,000 clones, around 83% recorded once. Sequencing input: peripheral blood. The receptors stem from a human donor in a cohort sampled during active COVID-19. CDR3s include the opening cysteine and the closing phenylalanine or tryptophan. The D gene is left open where the match is weak. Not all rows give a size; the values are once, few, many and, for expanded clones, a class.

>once|TRBJ2-7|TRBV5-5|TRBD2
CASSLAGLAGLYEQYF
TGTGCCAGCAGCTTGGCCGGTCTAGCGGGGCTCTACGAGCAGTACTTC
>NA|TRBJ1-1|TRBV5-1|NA
CASSLGSRDTEAFF
TGCGCCAGCAGCTTGGGCTCACGAGACACTGAAGCTTTCTTT
>few|TRBJ1-3|TRBV5-1|NA
CASSLGGGASAGNTIYF
TGCGCCAGCAGCCTAGGTGGTGGTGCCAGCGCAGGAAACACCATATATTTT
>NA|TRBJ2-1|TRBV10-3|TRBD2
CAISYSGRGVYNEQFF
TGTGCCATTAGTTATAGCGGGAGAGGGGTCTACAATGAGCAGTTCTTC
>NA|TRBJ1-2|TRBV28|NA
CASNTSPGTNYGYTF
TGTGCCAGCAACACCTCCCCGGGAACTAACTATGGCTACACCTTC
>NA|TRBJ2-1|TRBV5-1|NA
CASSLGDNNEQFF
TGCGCCAGCAGCTTGGGGGACAACAATGAGCAGTTCTTC
>few|TRBJ1-4|TRBV28|NA
CASSFQGGPTNEKLFF
TGTGCCAGCAGTTTTCAGGGAGGTCCAACTAATGAAAAACTGTTTTTT
>NA|TRBJ2-1|TRBV3-1/TRBV3-2|TRBD2
CASSPSSGYNEQFF
TGTGCCAGCAGCCCTTCTAGCGGCTACAATGAGCAGTTCTTC
>NA|TRBJ2-2|TRBV10-3|TRBD2
CAISLTGLAGDGELFF
TGTGCCATCTCCCTTACCGGACTAGCGGGAGACGGGGAGCTGTTTTTT
>NA|TRBJ2-7|TRBV5-1|NA
CASSSSSAGDEQYF
TGCGCCAGCAGCTCAAGTTCAGCAGGGGACGAGCAGTACTTC
>once|TRBJ1-1|TRBV29-1|NA
CSVVTENTEAFF
TGCAGCGTTGTGACAGAGAACACTGAAGCTTTCTTT
>NA|TRBJ1-3|TRBV6-6|TRBD1
CASSQQGGGSGNTIYF
TGTGCCAGCAGTCAACAGGGGGGTGGCAGTGGAAACACCATATATTTT
>NA|TRBJ1-2|TRBV5-1|TRBD1
CASSDGTGGAVLDGYTF
TGCGCCAGCAGCGACGGAACAGGGGGCGCAGTCCTAGACGGCTACACCTTC
>once|TRBJ2-3|TRBV9|NA
CASSVGAGLSYSTDTQYF
TGTGCCAGCAGCGTAGGTGCAGGGCTGAGCTATAGCACAGATACGCAGTATTTT
>NA|TRBJ2-2|TRBV2|TRBD2
CASKGSGGDTGELFF
TGTGCCAGCAAGGGGAGCGGGGGGGACACCGGGGAGCTGTTTTTT
>once|TRBJ2-5|TRBV4-3|TRBD1
CASSQEGQQETQYF
TGCGCCAGCAGCCAAGAGGGACAGCAAGAGACCCAGTACTTC
>NA|TRBJ2-7|TRBV27|NA
CASNLGGVLFYEQYF
TGTGCCAGCAACCTAGGCGGCGTTCTCTTCTACGAGCAGTACTTC
>NA|TRBJ2-7|TRBV12-5|NA
CASGLVLTGNSYEQYF
TGTGCTAGTGGTTTGGTACTAACAGGGAACTCCTACGAGCAGTACTTC
>NA|TRBJ2-5|TRBV6-5|TRBD1
CASRRGQQQETQYF
TGTGCCAGCAGAAGGGGACAGCAACAAGAGACCCAGTACTTC
>NA|TRBJ2-2|TRBV10-3|TRBD1
CAISRGGDRGYFGELFF
TGTGCCATCTCCCGAGGCGGGGACAGGGGATATTTCGGGGAGCTGTTTTTT
>NA|TRBJ2-1|TRBV11-2|TRBD2
CASSAGLLNEQFF
TGTGCCAGCAGCGCGGGACTACTAAATGAGCAGTTCTTC
>NA|TRBJ2-7|TRBV28|TRBD1
CASSPRTGLVSYEQYF
TGTGCCAGCAGTCCCCGGACAGGCCTGGTCTCCTACGAGCAGTACTTC
>NA|TRBJ2-1|TRBV24-1|TRBD2
CATSDRGGNYNEQFF
TGTGCCACCAGTGACCGGGGAGGGAATTATAATGAGCAGTTCTTC
>NA|TRBJ1-1|TRBV2|NA
CASKLVGTMNTEAFF
TGTGCCAGCAAGCTCGTAGGGACTATGAACACTGAAGCTTTCTTT
>NA|TRBJ2-1|TRBV28|TRBD1
CASRSTGIHEQFF
TGTGCCAGCAGGTCGACAGGGATCCATGAGCAGTTCTTC
>NA|TRBJ2-5|TRBV9|TRBD2
CASSGGLAGLETQYF
TGTGCCAGCAGCGGGGGACTAGCGGGATTAGAGACCCAGTACTTC
>NA|TRBJ1-3|TRBV9|NA
CASRPDRASGNTIYF
TGTGCCAGCAGGCCCGACAGAGCCTCTGGAAACACCATATATTTT
>NA|TRBJ2-2|TRBV4-3|NA
CASSQSKLPGELFF
TGCGCCAGCAGCCAGAGCAAACTCCCCGGGGAGCTGTTTTTT
>NA|TRBJ1-1|TRBV5-1|TRBD1
CASSLWTGHTEAFF
TGCGCCAGCAGCCTTTGGACAGGGCACACTGAAGCTTTCTTT
>once|TRBJ1-2|TRBV29-1|NA
CSVEGQAHYGYTF
TGCAGCGTTGAAGGCCAAGCCCATTACGGCTACACCTTC
>NA|TRBJ1-1|TRBV7-2|NA
CASRFSGFGGAEAFF
TGTGCCAGCAGATTTAGCGGTTTTGGAGGCGCTGAAGCTTTCTTT
>NA|TRBJ2-7|TRBV27|TRBD2
CASREGGQHEQYF
TGTGCCAGCAGGGAGGGAGGGCAGCACGAGCAGTACTTC
>NA|TRBJ2-7|TRBV7-2|NA
CASSFVGVAYEQYF
TGTGCCAGCAGCTTTGTGGGCGTTGCCTACGAGCAGTACTTC
>NA|TRBJ1-1|TRBV19|TRBD1
CASSKPRDRGPLGTEAFF
TGTGCCAGTAGTAAGCCTCGGGACAGGGGCCCCTTGGGGACTGAAGCTTTCTTT
>NA|TRBJ1-2|TRBV28|NA
CASNYQGRGNYGYTF
TGTGCCAGCAATTACCAGGGGAGGGGTAACTATGGCTACACCTTC
>NA|TRBJ1-3|TRBV25-1|TRBD1
CASRGTGATGNTIYF
TGTGCCAGCAGAGGGACAGGAGCAACAGGAAACACCATATATTTT
>NA|TRBJ2-1|TRBV7-3|TRBD2
CASSLTAGGWNEQFF
TGTGCCAGCAGCTTAACCGCGGGAGGGTGGAATGAGCAGTTCTTC